Sequencing of this TCR beta chain was carried out in a study of Graves' ophthalmopathy and Graves' hyperthyroidism. This clonotype was seen a handful of times. RNA transcripts yielded amplified TCR beta CDR3 regions. RT-PCR was first run with HTBI primers, then multiplex PCR in a second round. Each CDR3 protein is one row after TCRdb ran MiXCR on the multiplex PCR reads. The sample has 650,000 to 900,000 distinct CDR3 sequences, about 44% seen once. Sampling approximately 10 ml of fresh peripheral blood provided the PBMCs. The V gene end was trimmed by 5 bases and the J gene end by 2 bases; junction bases not matched to a gene: 8. The CDR3 is 16 amino acids. CDR1 is SGHAT, CDR2 FQNNGV, per germline.

Sequencing was performed on peripheral blood. The chain is built from TRBV11-2 and TRBJ1-1; TRBD1 agrees at 10 bases. The receptor was isolated from an adult man with Graves' ophthalmopathy. CDR3 nucleotide sequence: TGTGCCAGCAGCGTGAGACAGGGGGCCTATAACACTGAAGCTTTCTTT. It encodes CASSVRQGAYNTEAFF. Complete variable domain (other parts from reference TRBV11-2 and TRBJ1-1): EAGVAQSPRYKIIEKRQSVAFWCNPISGHATLYWYQQILGQGPKLLIQFQNNGVVDDSQLPKDRFSAERLKGVDSTLKIQPAKLEDSAVYLCASSVRQGAYNTEAFFGQGTRLTVV.